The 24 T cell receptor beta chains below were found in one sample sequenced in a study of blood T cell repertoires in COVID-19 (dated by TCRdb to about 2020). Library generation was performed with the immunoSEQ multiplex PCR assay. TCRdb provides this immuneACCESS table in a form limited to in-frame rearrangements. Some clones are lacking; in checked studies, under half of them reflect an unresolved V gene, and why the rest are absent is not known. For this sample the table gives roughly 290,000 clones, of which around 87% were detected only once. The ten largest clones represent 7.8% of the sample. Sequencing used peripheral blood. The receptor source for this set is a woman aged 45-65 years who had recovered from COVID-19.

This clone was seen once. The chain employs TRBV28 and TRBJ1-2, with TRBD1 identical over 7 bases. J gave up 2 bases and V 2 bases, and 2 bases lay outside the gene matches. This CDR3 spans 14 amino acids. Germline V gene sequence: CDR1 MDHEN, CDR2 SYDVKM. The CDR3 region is CASSLQGVNYGYTF. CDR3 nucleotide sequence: TGTGCCAGCAGTTTACAGGGGGTGAACTATGGCTACACCTTC.

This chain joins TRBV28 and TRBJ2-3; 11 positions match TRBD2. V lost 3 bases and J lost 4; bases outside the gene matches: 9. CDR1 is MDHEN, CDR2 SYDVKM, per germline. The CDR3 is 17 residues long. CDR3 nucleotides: TGTGCCAGCAGTTTCTGGCCACTAGCGGGGGTTGCAGATACGCAGTATTTT. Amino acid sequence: CASSFWPLAGVADTQYF.

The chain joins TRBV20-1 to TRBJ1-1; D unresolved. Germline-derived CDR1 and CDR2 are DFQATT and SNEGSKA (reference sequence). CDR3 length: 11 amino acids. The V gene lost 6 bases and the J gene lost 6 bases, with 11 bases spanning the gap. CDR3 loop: CSAGFRSEAFF. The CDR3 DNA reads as TGCAGTGCCGGTTTCAGGTCTGAAGCTTTCTTT.

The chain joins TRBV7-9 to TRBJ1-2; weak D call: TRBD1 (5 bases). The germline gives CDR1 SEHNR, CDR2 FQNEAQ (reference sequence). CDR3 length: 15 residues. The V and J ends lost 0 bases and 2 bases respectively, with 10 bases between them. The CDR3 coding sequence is TGTGCCAGCAGCTTAGCGCAACAGGAGAACTATGGCTACACCTTC. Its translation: CASSLAQQENYGYTF.

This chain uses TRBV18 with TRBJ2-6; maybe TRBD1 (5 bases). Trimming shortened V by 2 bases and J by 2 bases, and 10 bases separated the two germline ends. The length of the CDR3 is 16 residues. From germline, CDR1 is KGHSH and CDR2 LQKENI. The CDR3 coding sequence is TGTGCCAGCTCACCAATTGGGGCTACTGGGGCCAACGTCCTGACTTTC. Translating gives CASSPIGATGANVLTF.

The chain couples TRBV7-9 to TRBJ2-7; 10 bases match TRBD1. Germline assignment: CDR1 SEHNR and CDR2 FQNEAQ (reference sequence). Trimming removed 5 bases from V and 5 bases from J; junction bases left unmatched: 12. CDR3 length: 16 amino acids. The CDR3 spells CASSRAGTGASHEQYF. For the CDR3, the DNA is TGTGCCAGCAGCCGTGCCGGGACAGGGGCATCCCACGAGCAGTACTTC.

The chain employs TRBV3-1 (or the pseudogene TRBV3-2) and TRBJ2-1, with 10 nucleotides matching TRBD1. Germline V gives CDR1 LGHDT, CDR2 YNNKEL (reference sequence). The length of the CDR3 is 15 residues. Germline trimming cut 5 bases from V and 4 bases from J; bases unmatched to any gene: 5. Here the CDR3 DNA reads TGTGCCAGCAGCGGACGACAGGGGGCGTACAATGAGCAGTTCTTC. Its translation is CASSGRQGAYNEQFF.

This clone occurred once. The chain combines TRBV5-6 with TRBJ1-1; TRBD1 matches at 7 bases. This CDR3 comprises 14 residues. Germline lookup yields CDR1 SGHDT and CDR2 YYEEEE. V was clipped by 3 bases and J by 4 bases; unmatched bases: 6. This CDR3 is CASSYPHRGTEAFF. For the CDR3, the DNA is TGTGCCAGCAGCTACCCCCACAGGGGCACTGAAGCTTTCTTT.

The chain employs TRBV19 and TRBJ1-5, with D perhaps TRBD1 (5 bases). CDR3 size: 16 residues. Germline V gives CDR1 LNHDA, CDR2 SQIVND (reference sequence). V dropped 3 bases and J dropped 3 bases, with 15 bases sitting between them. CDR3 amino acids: CASSILTDTINQPQHF. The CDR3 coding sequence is TGTGCCAGTAGTATTCTGACGGACACGATCAATCAGCCCCAGCATTTT.

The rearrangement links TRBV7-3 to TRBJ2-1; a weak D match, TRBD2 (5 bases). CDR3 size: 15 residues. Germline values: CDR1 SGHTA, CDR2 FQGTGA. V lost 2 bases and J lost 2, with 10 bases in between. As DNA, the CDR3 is TGTGCCAGCAGCTTAGAGGGTAGCGCCTACAATGAGCAGTTCTTC. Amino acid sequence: CASSLEGSAYNEQFF.

CDR3 nucleotide sequence: TGCGCCAGCAGCCCCCGGATGGGGGGGTGGGATGGCGGGGAGCTGTTTTTT. Amino acids: CASSPRMGGWDGGELFF. This chain uses TRBV4-3 with TRBJ2-2, with 7 nucleotides matching TRBD2. The V gene's germline CDR1 is LGHNA and CDR2 YSLEER. The length of the CDR3 is 17 residues. V shed 4 bases, J shed 7 bases, and the junction held 15 bases outside the gene matches.

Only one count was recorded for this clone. CDR3 amino acids: CASSTTTPYNEQFF. Here the CDR3 DNA reads TGTGCCAGCAGTACGACGACTCCTTACAATGAGCAGTTCTTC. The rearrangement joins TRBV2 to TRBJ2-1, with unresolved D. Trimming removed 5 bases at V and 4 bases at J, with 12 bases between. CDR1 is SNHLY, CDR2 FYNNEI, per germline. The CDR3 totals 14 residues. Drawing the rest from reference TRBV2 and TRBJ2-1, the complete variable domain is EPEVTQTPSHQVTQMGQEVILRCVPISNHLYFYWYRQILGQKVEFLVSFYNNEISEKSEIFDDQFSVERPDGSNFTLKIRSTKLEDSAMYFCASSTTTPYNEQFFGPGTRLTVL.

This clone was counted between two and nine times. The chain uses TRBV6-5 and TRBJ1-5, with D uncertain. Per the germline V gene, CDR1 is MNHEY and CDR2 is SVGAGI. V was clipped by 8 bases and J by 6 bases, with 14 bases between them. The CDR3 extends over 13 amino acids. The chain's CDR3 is CASGAEARQPQHF. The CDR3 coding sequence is TGTGCCAGCGGAGCGGAGGCTCGTCAGCCCCAGCATTTT.

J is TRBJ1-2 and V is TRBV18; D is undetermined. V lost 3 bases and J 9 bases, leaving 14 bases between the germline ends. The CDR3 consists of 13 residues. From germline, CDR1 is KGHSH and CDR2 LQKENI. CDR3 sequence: CASSPAGDWSYTF. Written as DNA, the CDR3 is TGTGCCAGCTCACCGGCCGGAGACTGGAGCTACACCTTC.

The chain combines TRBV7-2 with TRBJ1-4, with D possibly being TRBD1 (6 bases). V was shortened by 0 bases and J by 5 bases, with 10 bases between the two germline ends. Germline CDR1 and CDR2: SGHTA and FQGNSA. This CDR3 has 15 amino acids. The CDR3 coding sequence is TGTGCCAGCAGCTTAGCCCCACAGGGAAATGAAAAACTGTTTTTT. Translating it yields CASSLAPQGNEKLFF.

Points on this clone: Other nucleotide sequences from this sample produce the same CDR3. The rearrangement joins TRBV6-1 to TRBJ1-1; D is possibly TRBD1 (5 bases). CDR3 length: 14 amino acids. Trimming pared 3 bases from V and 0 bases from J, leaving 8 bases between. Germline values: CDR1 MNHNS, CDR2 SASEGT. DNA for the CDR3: TGTGCCAGCAGTGAGGGGCAGTTGAACACTGAAGCTTTCTTT. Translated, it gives CASSEGQLNTEAFF.

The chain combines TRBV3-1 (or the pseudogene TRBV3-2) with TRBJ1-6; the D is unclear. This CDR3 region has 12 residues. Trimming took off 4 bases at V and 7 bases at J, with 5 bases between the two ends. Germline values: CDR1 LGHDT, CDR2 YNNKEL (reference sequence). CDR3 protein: CASSLFNSPLHF. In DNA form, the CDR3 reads TGTGCCAGCAGCCTCTTCAATTCACCCCTCCACTTT.

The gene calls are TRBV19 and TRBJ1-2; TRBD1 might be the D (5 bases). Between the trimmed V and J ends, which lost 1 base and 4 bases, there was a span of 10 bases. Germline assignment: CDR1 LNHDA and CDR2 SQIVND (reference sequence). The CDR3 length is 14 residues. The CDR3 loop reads CASSIGQGTYGYTF. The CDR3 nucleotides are TGTGCCAGTAGTATAGGGCAGGGTACCTATGGCTACACCTTC. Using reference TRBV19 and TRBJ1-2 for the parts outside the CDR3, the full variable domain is DGGITQSPKYLFRKEGQNVTLSCEQNLNHDAMYWYRQDPGQGLRLIYYSQIVNDFQKGDIAEGYSVSREKKESFPLTVTSAQKNPTAFYLCASSIGQGTYGYTFGSGTRLTVV.

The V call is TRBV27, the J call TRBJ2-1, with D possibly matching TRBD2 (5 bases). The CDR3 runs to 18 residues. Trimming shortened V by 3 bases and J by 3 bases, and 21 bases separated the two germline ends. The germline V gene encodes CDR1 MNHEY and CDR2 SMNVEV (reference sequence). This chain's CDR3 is CASSFVSRSGDYYNEQFF. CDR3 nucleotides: TGTGCCAGCAGTTTCGTTTCCCGAAGCGGAGACTACTACAATGAGCAGTTCTTC.

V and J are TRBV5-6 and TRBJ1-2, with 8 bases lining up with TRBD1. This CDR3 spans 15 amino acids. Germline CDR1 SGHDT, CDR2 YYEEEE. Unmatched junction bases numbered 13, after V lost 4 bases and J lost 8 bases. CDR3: CASSPRTGREVGYTF. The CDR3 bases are TGTGCCAGCAGCCCTCGGACAGGGAGGGAGGTGGGCTACACCTTC.

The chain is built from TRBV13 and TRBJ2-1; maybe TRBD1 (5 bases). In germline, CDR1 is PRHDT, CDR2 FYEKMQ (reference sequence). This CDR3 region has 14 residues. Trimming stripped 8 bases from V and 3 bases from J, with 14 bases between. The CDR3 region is CASRTRVGYNEQFF. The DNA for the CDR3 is TGTGCCAGCCGGACCAGGGTAGGCTACAATGAGCAGTTCTTC.

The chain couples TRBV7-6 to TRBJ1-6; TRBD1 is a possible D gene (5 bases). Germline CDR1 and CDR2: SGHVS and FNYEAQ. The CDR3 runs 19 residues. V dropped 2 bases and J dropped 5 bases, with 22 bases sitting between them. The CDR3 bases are TGTGCCAGCAGCTTATGGGGGAGGTGTTTCCCATCGGATAATTCACCCCTCCACTTT. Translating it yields CASSLWGRCFPSDNSPLHF.

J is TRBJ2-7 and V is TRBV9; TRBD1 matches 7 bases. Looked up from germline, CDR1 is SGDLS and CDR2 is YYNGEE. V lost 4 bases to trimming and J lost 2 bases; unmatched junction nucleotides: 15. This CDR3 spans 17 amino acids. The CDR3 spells CASSPRSGTVFPYEQYF. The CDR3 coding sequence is TGTGCCAGCAGCCCACGATCCGGGACAGTTTTTCCCTACGAGCAGTACTTC.

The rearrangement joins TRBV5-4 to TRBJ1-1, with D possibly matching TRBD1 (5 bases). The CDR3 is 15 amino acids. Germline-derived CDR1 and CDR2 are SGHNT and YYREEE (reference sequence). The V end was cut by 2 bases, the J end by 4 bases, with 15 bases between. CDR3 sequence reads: CASSFPLGGGTEAFF. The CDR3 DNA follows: TGTGCCAGCAGCTTCCCTCTGGGGGGGGGCACTGAAGCTTTCTTT.